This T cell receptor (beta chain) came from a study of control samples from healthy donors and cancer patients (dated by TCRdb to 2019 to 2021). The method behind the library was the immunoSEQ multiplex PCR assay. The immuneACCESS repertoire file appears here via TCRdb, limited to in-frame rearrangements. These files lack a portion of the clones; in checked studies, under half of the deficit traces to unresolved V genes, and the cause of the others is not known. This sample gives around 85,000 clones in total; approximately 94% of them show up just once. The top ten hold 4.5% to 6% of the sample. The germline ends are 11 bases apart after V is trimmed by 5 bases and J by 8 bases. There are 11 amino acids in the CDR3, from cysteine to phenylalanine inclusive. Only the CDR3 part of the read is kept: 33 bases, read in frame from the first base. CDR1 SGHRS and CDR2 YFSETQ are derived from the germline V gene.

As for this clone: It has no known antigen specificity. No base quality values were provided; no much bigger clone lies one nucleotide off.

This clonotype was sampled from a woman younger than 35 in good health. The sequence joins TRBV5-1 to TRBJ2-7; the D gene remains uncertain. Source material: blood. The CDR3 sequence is CASSYTGQQYF. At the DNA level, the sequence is TGCGCCAGCAGTTACACGGGTCAGCAGTACTTC.